This T cell receptor beta chain was sequenced for a study of CD8+ T cells in alopecia areata. The germline V gene has CDR1 KGHSH and CDR2 LQKENI. This CDR3 has 15 amino acids. Trimming took 5 bases from V and 7 from J; bases not matched to a gene: 10. The treatment was: oral pan-JAK inhibitor, 5-10 mg twice daily. The study team obtained lesional scalp punch biopsies and peripheral blood from alopecia areata patients. Sequencing relied on a cDNA template that was reverse transcribed from extracted RNA. Profiled with immunoSEQ multiplex PCR; TCRdb holds only in-frame clones, not every one. The top ten clones hold about a sixth of a sample with 6,900 or so clones, roughly 75% of them seen once.

The receptor's source is a human donor with alopecia areata. Sequences were derived from skin, sampled at week 4, from a patient treated with tofacitinib. This rearrangement joins TRBV18 to TRBJ2-1, with TRBD1 identical over 8 bases. Here the CDR3 DNA reads TGTGCCAGCTCATCCCATGACAGGGGTGGAAATGAGCAGTTCTTC. Protein product: CASSSHDRGGNEQFF. The full variable domain, in which reference TRBV18 and TRBJ2-1 provide the parts outside the CDR3, is NAGVMQNPRHLVRRRGQEARLRCSPMKGHSHVYWYRQLPEEGLKFMVYLQKENIIDESGMPKERFSAEFPKEGPSILRIQQVVRGDSAAYFCASSSHDRGGNEQFFGPGTRLTVL.